The entry below gives a single TCR beta chain sequence along with its context. Its antigen remains unknown. This specimen comes from a study of cytomegalovirus exposure and HLA in healthy donors. Overall study results and limits: In the approximately 120 validation repertoires, a later analysis found that first-cohort TCR clusters tended to co-occur. Overall, under 200 TCR beta chains were annotated as cytomegalovirus-associated.

This CDR3 region has 15 residues. Trimming stripped 5 bases from V and 1 base from J, with 13 bases between. Germline lookup yields CDR1 MNHEY and CDR2 SMNVEV (reference sequence). The method was immunoSEQ multiplex PCR; TCRdb's version includes in-frame clones alone and lacks a portion of them. The data show under 300,000 clones, 80% to 90% seen once. This chain joins TRBV27 and TRBJ2-3, with D unclear. Sequencing was done on a sample of PBMCs. The receptor was isolated from a woman aged 18-29 years in good health and CMV-seronegative. This CDR3 is CASSIILSGTDTQYF. CDR3 DNA: TGTGCCAGCAGTATAATTTTGTCTGGCACAGATACGCAGTATTTT.